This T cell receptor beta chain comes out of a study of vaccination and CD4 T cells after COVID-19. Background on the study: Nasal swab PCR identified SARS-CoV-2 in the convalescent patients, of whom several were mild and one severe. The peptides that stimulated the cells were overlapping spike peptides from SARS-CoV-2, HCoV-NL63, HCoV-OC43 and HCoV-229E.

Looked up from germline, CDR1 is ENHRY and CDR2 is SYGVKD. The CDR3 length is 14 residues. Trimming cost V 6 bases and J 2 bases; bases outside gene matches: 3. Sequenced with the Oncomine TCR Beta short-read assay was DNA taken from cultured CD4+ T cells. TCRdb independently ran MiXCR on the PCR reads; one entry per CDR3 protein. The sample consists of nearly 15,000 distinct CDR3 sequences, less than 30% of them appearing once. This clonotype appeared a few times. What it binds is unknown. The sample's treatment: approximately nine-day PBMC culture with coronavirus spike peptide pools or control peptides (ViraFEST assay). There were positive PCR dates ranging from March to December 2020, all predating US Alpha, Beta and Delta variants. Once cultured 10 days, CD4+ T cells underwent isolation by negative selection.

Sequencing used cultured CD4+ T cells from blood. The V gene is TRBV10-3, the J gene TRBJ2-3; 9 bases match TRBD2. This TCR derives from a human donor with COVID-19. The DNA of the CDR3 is TGTGCCATCAGGAGCGGGGGGAACACAGATACGCAGTATTTT. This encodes CAIRSGGNTDTQYF.